This TCR beta chain came from a study of preoperative IRX-2 immunotherapy in early breast cancer. Indicated treatment: preoperative locoregional IRX-2 cytokine immunotherapy. This phase Ib study tested locoregional IRX-2 cytokine immunotherapy given before surgery. With 4 bases removed from V and 7 bases from J, the gap between germline ends came to 17 bases. The CDR3 spans 14 residues. Germline values: CDR1 MNHGY, CDR2 SAAAGT. TCRdb keeps only in-frame clones here, not all; method: immunoSEQ multiplex PCR. This table holds under 4,500 clones, approximately 85% found once. The source material was tumor tissue, sampled after IRX-2 immunotherapy. This chain connects TRBV6-8 to TRBJ2-7, with a tentative D call TRBD2 (6 bases). This TCR was recovered from a human donor with breast cancer. The CDR3 bases are TGTGCCAGCAGTTTTACCTCTAGCGAGCCGGAGCAGTACTTC. Translation: CASSFTSSEPEQYF.